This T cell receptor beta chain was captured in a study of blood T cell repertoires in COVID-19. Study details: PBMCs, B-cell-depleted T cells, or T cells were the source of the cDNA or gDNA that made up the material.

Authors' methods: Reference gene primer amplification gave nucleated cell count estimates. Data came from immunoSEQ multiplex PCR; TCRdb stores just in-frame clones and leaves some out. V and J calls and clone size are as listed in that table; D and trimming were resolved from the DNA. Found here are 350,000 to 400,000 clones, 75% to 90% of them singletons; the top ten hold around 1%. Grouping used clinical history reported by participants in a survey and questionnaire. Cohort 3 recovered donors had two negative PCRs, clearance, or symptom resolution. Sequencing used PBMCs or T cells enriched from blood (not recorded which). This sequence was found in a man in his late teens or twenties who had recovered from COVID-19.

Written as DNA, the CDR3 is TGTGCCAGCAGCCGTGACTACGATATAAATGATACGCAGTATTTT. Translating gives CASSRDYDINDTQYF. The V call is TRBV3-1 (or the pseudogene TRBV3-2), the J call TRBJ2-3; maybe TRBD2 (5 bases). The germline V gene has CDR1 LGHDT and CDR2 YNNKEL (reference sequence). V dropped 4 bases and J dropped 6 bases, with 17 bases sitting between them. This CDR3 has 15 amino acids.